This TCR beta chain was recovered during a study of cytomegalovirus exposure and HLA in healthy donors. The PCR had 60 Vbeta and 13 Jbeta primers. The data were produced by immunoSEQ multiplex PCR, yet TCRdb's version contains in-frame clones alone and is incomplete. The sample lists 200,000 to 250,000 clones, about 83% occurring once. The sequenced sample was PBMCs. The sequence derives from a man between 35 and 55 years old in good health and CMV-seronegative.

CDR3 sequence (DNA): TGTGCCAGCAGTTTAAAATTAGGGCAGACTAGCTCCTACGAGCAGTACTTC. As protein: CASSLKLGQTSSYEQYF. V usage is TRBV27 and J usage is TRBJ2-5; the D gene is possibly TRBD2 (6 bases). Matching the DNA end better, TRBJ2-7 makes the J call doubtful. Germline lookup yields CDR1 MNHEY and CDR2 SMNVEV (reference sequence). This CDR3 is 17 amino acids long.